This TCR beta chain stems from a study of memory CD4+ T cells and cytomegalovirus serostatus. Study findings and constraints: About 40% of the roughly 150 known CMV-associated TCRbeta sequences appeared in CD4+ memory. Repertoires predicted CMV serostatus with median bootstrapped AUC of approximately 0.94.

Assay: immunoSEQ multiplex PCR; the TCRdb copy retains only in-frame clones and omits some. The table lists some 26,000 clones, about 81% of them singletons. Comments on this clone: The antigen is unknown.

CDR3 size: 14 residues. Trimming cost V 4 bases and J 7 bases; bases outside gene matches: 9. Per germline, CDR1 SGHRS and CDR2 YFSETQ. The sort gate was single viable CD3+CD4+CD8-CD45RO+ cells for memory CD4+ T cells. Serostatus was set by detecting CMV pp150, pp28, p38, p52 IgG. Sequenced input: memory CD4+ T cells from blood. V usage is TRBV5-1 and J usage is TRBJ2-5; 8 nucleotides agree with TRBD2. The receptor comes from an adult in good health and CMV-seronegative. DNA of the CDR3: TGCGCCAGCAGCGACCCCAGCGGGGGTGGGACCCAGTACTTC. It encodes CASSDPSGGGTQYF.